This T cell receptor (beta chain) was captured in a study of cytomegalovirus exposure and HLA in healthy donors. Study summary: When 300 to 500 donors were genotyped, just over 80% of them were found to fall in the Caucasian-associated ancestry cluster. Points from the study as a whole: The listing of about 150 TCR beta chains classed them as cytomegalovirus-associated.

V shed 2 bases and J shed 2 bases, with 10 bases lying between them. The CDR3 extends over 14 amino acids. In germline, CDR1 is MDHEN, CDR2 SYDVKM. The PCR contained 60 Vbeta and 13 Jbeta primers. Data came from immunoSEQ multiplex PCR; TCRdb stores just in-frame clones and leaves some out. This table has about 190,000 clones, approximately 79% appearing once. On this clone: The antigen is unknown.

This clonotype was sampled from a middle-aged man in good health and CMV-seropositive. The specimen sequenced was PBMCs. V and J are TRBV28 and TRBJ2-7, with D hard to call. The DNA of the CDR3 is TGTGCCAGCAGTTTAAGTTCTAGTCCCTACGAGCAGTACTTC. Residues: CASSLSSSPYEQYF.